The 30 T cell receptor beta chains below were found in one sample sequenced in a study of blood T cell repertoires in COVID-19. The method was immunoSEQ multiplex PCR; TCRdb's version includes in-frame clones alone and lacks a portion of them. The data hold 310,000 or so clones, with approximately 88% observed a single time. Specimen: peripheral blood. Source of these receptors: a man between 25 and 39 years old with COVID-19, enrolled during active disease.

The rearrangement links TRBV4-3 to TRBJ2-3, with D perhaps matching TRBD2 (5 bases). The CDR3 extends over 16 amino acids. Germline V gene data show CDR1 as LGHNA and CDR2 as YSLEER. V lost 8 bases to trimming and J lost 2 bases, with 20 bases between them. CDR3 nucleotides: TGCGCCAGCGCCGATACACTAGTCTGGGCCACAGATACGCAGTATTTT. Protein sequence: CASADTLVWATDTQYF.

This chain connects TRBV7-8 to TRBJ1-5, with D unclear. Trimming pared 3 bases from V and 0 bases from J, leaving 18 bases between. Germline CDR1 reads SGHVS; CDR2 reads FQNEAQ. The CDR3 spans 18 residues. CDR3 in amino acids: CASSFVSQERYSNQPQHF. The CDR3 region has the DNA TGTGCCAGCAGCTTTGTTTCGCAGGAACGATATAGCAATCAGCCCCAGCATTTT.

The gene calls are TRBV28 and TRBJ2-7; possible D gene TRBD1, 6 bases. Trimming shortened V by 6 bases and J by 6 bases, and 18 bases separated the two germline ends. The CDR3 consists of 14 residues. Germline V gives CDR1 MDHEN, CDR2 SYDVKM. This CDR3 is CASSHRDILGEQYF. CDR3 nucleotide sequence: TGTGCCAGCAGCCACCGGGACATCCTGGGCGAGCAGTACTTC. Complete variable domain (other parts from reference TRBV28 and TRBJ2-7): DVKVTQSSRYLVKRTGEKVFLECVQDMDHENMFWYRQDPGLGLRLIYFSYDVKMKEKGDIPEGYSVSREKKERFSLILESASTNQTSMYLCASSHRDILGEQYFGPGTRLTVT.

The rearrangement uses TRBV9 and TRBJ2-5; the match to TRBD1 covers 9 bases. The CDR3 length is 14 residues. Germline CDR1 SGDLS, CDR2 YYNGEE. Trimming removed 2 bases from V and 4 bases from J; junction bases left unmatched: 3. The CDR3 DNA reads TGTGCCAGCAGCGTTACAGGGGGCTCAGAGACCCAGTACTTC. Protein product: CASSVTGGSETQYF.

The rearrangement joins TRBV5-6 to TRBJ1-2; a possible D gene is TRBD1 (6 bases). V shed 2 bases and J shed 4 bases, with 9 bases lying between them. Looked up from germline, CDR1 is SGHDT and CDR2 is YYEEEE. This CDR3 has 13 amino acids. CDR3 nucleotides: TGTGCCAGCAGCTTTGGACAGATCTATGGCTACACCTTC. Protein sequence: CASSFGQIYGYTF.

The chain combines TRBV11-3 with TRBJ2-5, with 10 bases fitting TRBD2. CDR1 and CDR2 (germline): SGHNT, YENEEA. V shed 3 bases and J 5 bases; nucleotides not matched to a gene: 12. The length of the CDR3 is 17 residues. CDR3 amino acids: CASSFGPTSGKRETQYF. Here the CDR3 DNA reads TGTGCCAGCAGCTTCGGGCCCACTAGCGGGAAGCGGGAGACCCAGTACTTC.

The chain joins TRBV2 to TRBJ2-2; 9 nucleotides match TRBD2. Germline lookup yields CDR1 SNHLY and CDR2 FYNNEI. CDR3 length: 18 amino acids. Trimming removed 6 bases from V and 7 bases from J; junction bases left unmatched: 18. DNA of the CDR3: TGTGCCAGCAGCGCCCGAGCGGCTAGCGGGATTTTCGGCGGGGAGCTGTTTTTT. Encoded protein: CASSARAASGIFGGELFF.

This clone has a single count. This chain connects TRBV5-1 to TRBJ2-2; TRBD1 is a possible D gene (6 bases). The ends were cut back, 3 bases at V and 4 bases at J, with 16 bases in the middle. This CDR3 is built from 16 residues. Germline CDR1 SGHRS, CDR2 YFSETQ. CDR3 sequence reads: CASSWGTSIPTGELFF. CDR3 in DNA: TGCGCCAGCAGCTGGGGGACATCAATACCCACCGGGGAGCTGTTTTTT. Using reference TRBV5-1 and TRBJ2-2 for the parts outside the CDR3, the full variable domain is KAGVTQTPRYLIKTRGQQVTLSCSPISGHRSVSWYQQTPGQGLQFLFEYFSETQRNKGNFPGRFSGRQFSNSRSEMNVSTLELGDSALYLCASSWGTSIPTGELFFGEGSRLTVL.

This clone was counted a few times. The rearrangement uses TRBV7-9 and TRBJ2-3, with 14 bases lining up with TRBD2. CDR3 size: 17 residues. V trimming: 6 bases; J trimming: 0 bases; junction bases outside the gene matches: 5. The germline V gene encodes CDR1 SEHNR and CDR2 FQNEAQ (reference sequence). CDR3 loop: CASSRRLAGGSTDTQYF. Here the CDR3 DNA reads TGTGCCAGCAGTCGAAGACTAGCGGGAGGGAGCACAGATACGCAGTATTTT. The full variable domain, in which reference TRBV7-9 and TRBJ2-3 provide the parts outside the CDR3, is DTGVSQNPRHKITKRGQNVTFRCDPISEHNRLYWYRQTLGQGPEFLTYFQNEAQLEKSRLLSDRFSAERPKGSFSTLEIQRTEQGDSAMYLCASSRRLAGGSTDTQYFGPGTRLTVL.

The genes are TRBV5-1 and TRBJ2-7, with TRBD1 matching over 10 bases. Per germline, CDR1 SGHRS and CDR2 YFSETQ. V lost 4 bases to trimming and J lost 3 bases; unmatched junction nucleotides: 10. The CDR3 runs to 16 residues. CDR3 sequence: CASSAGSGTGDYEQYF. The CDR3 coding sequence is TGCGCCAGCAGCGCTGGGTCCGGGACAGGGGACTACGAGCAGTACTTC.

The chain combines TRBV4-2 with TRBJ2-1; a weak D match, TRBD1 (6 bases). CDR3 length equals 14 residues. V shed 2 bases and J shed 9 bases, with 14 bases lying between them. CDR1 is LGHNA, CDR2 YNFKEQ, per germline. The CDR3 is CASSQPTGLGEQFF. CDR3 bases: TGTGCCAGCAGCCAACCTACAGGGCTCGGTGAGCAGTTCTTC.

The genes are TRBV10-3 and TRBJ2-3; 13 bases align to TRBD2. The trim removed 6 bases at V and 3 bases at J, leaving 6 bases unmatched. The length of the CDR3 is 16 residues. In germline, CDR1 is ENHRY, CDR2 SYGVKD. Written as DNA, the CDR3 is TGTGCCATCAGGCCCGGGACTAGCGGGGCAACAGATACGCAGTATTTT. Residues: CAIRPGTSGATDTQYF.

The chain uses TRBV6-5 and TRBJ2-7; 7 bases align to TRBD1. CDR1 and CDR2 (germline): MNHEY, SVGAGI. The trim removed 6 bases at V and 1 base at J, leaving 6 bases unmatched. CDR3 length equals 14 residues. The CDR3 region has the DNA TGTGCCAGCAGCCCCGGGACAGCTTCCTACGAGCAGTACTTC. Translating it yields CASSPGTASYEQYF.

CDR3 residues: CASSYRTGQETQYF. The CDR3 DNA is TGTGCCAGCAGTTACAGGACAGGACAAGAGACCCAGTACTTC. V usage is TRBV27 and J usage is TRBJ2-5; 7 bases are shared with TRBD1. CDR1 is MNHEY, CDR2 SMNVEV, per germline (reference sequence). The CDR3 is made up of 14 amino acids. Germline trimming cut 4 bases from V and 2 bases from J; bases unmatched to any gene: 4.

The chain employs TRBV29-1 and TRBJ2-7, with 10 bases aligning to TRBD1. The CDR3 covers 14 residues. Germline values: CDR1 SQVTM, CDR2 ANQGSEA. Germline trimming cut 4 bases from V and 7 bases from J; bases unmatched to any gene: 10. The CDR3 sequence: CSVVGGTGVGEQYF. The CDR3 coding sequence is TGCAGCGTTGTAGGCGGGACAGGGGTTGGTGAGCAGTACTTC.

The chain uses TRBV11-3 and TRBJ2-5; D is undetermined. Germline values: CDR1 SGHNT, CDR2 YENEEA. The CDR3 runs to 15 residues. The V and J ends lost 1 base and 2 bases respectively, with 11 bases between them. CDR3 loop: CASSLGLRPQETQYF. In nucleotides, the CDR3 is TGTGCCAGCAGCTTAGGCCTCAGGCCTCAAGAGACCCAGTACTTC.

The rearrangement links TRBV2 to TRBJ2-3, with 12 bases that match TRBD2. This CDR3 region has 16 residues. Unmatched junction bases numbered 7, after V lost 3 bases and J lost 6 bases. CDR1 SNHLY and CDR2 FYNNEI come from the germline V gene. The CDR3, as DNA: TGTGCCAGCAGTGATCCTACTAGCGGGGGGCCTGATACGCAGTATTTT. It yields the protein CASSDPTSGGPDTQYF.

There are a few counts of this clone. CDR3 DNA: TGTGCCAGCACCTCGACAGGGAAAGGTACTGAAGCTTTCTTT. Translation: CASTSTGKGTEAFF. The chain couples TRBV27 to TRBJ1-1; 7 bases map to TRBD1. The CDR3 spans 14 residues. Germline V CDR1 and CDR2: MNHEY, SMNVEV (reference sequence). The ends lost 7 bases at V and 5 bases at J; junction bases unmatched: 10.

The CDR3 spells CASSRPGTGRTEAFF. The CDR3 bases are TGTGCCAGCAGCCGCCCCGGGACAGGGAGAACTGAAGCTTTCTTT. This rearrangement joins TRBV11-2 to TRBJ1-1; TRBD1 aligns across 9 bases. Trimming at V came to 5 bases and at J to 5 bases, leaving 9 bases not matched to a gene. Germline values: CDR1 SGHAT, CDR2 FQNNGV. The CDR3 has 15 residues.

The chain joins TRBV6-5 to TRBJ2-2; D remains unclear. CDR1 and CDR2 (germline): MNHEY, SVGAGI. V was trimmed by 2 bases and J by 5 bases, leaving 9 bases between them. The CDR3 sequence is 14 residues long. As DNA, the CDR3 is TGTGCCAGCAGTTACCACATTGTAACCGGGGAGCTGTTTTTT. Translated, it gives CASSYHIVTGELFF.

The chain uses TRBV28 and TRBJ1-6; D remains ambiguous. Germline V gives CDR1 MDHEN, CDR2 SYDVKM. V was clipped by 1 base and J by 5 bases, with 9 bases between them. The CDR3 runs 15 residues. The CDR3 sequence: CASSLLERDNSPLHF. The CDR3 DNA follows: TGTGCCAGCAGTTTATTGGAGAGGGATAATTCACCCCTCCACTTT.

The chain joins TRBV6-5 to TRBJ2-7, with a weak D call TRBD1 (5 bases). V lost 2 bases to trimming and J lost 3 bases, with 11 bases between them. The CDR3 length is 14 residues. Germline assignment: CDR1 MNHEY and CDR2 SVGAGI. This chain's CDR3 is CASSYQGNIYEQYF. The CDR3 region has the DNA TGTGCCAGCAGTTACCAGGGAAACATCTACGAGCAGTACTTC.

This chain connects TRBV6-5 to TRBJ1-1; D not resolved. V was cut by 2 bases and J by 1 base, with 8 bases left in between. The CDR3 totals 14 residues. Looked up from germline, CDR1 is MNHEY and CDR2 is SVGAGI. DNA of the CDR3: TGTGCCAGCAGTTACGAGGAGGGGAACACTGAAGCTTTCTTT. The encoded protein is CASSYEEGNTEAFF.

The chain is built from TRBV7-3 and TRBJ2-3; D is unclear. CDR3 size: 13 residues. The germline V gene encodes CDR1 SGHTA and CDR2 FQGTGA. V lost 5 bases and J 6 bases, leaving 12 bases between the germline ends. CDR3 in amino acids: CASSTTRQDTQYF. The CDR3 nucleotides read TGTGCCAGCAGCACGACTCGCCAGGATACGCAGTATTTT.

The genes are TRBV7-3 and TRBJ2-3; 8 nucleotides agree with TRBD1. Germline values: CDR1 SGHTA, CDR2 FQGTGA. The CDR3 spans 14 residues. J was trimmed by 1 base and V by 6 bases; bases with no gene match: 3. CDR3 loop: CASSQTGGTDTQYF. CDR3 bases: TGTGCCAGCAGTCAGACAGGGGGCACAGATACGCAGTATTTT.

The rearrangement joins TRBV5-1 to TRBJ2-2; 7 nucleotides align to TRBD1. CDR3 length equals 15 residues. Unmatched junction bases numbered 2, after V lost 0 bases and J lost 3 bases. Looked up from germline, CDR1 is SGHRS and CDR2 is YFSETQ. As DNA, the CDR3 is TGCGCCAGCAGCTTGGGGGACAGACACACCGGGGAGCTGTTTTTT. The encoded protein is CASSLGDRHTGELFF.

The V call is TRBV5-6, the J call TRBJ1-3; TRBD1 agrees at 8 bases. The CDR3 contains 17 residues. Germline V lookup: CDR1 SGHDT, CDR2 YYEEEE. The junction had 11 bases not matched to a gene; V was cut back by 5 bases and J by 1 base. The CDR3 DNA sequence: TGTGCCAGCAGACGAATCGGACAGGGTGTTTCTGGAAACACCATATATTTT. It encodes CASRRIGQGVSGNTIYF.

The J gene is TRBJ1-1, the V gene TRBV19; D might be TRBD1 (5 bases). The CDR3 totals 13 residues. V was trimmed by 10 bases and J by 1 base, leaving 13 bases between them. Looked up from germline, CDR1 is LNHDA and CDR2 is SQIVND (reference sequence). Written as DNA, the CDR3 is TGTGCCACCAGCCTCAGGGAGAACACTGAAGCTTTCTTT. Its protein product is CATSLRENTEAFF. The full variable domain, in which reference TRBV19 and TRBJ1-1 provide the parts outside the CDR3, is DGGITQSPKYLFRKEGQNVTLSCEQNLNHDAMYWYRQDPGQGLRLIYYSQIVNDFQKGDIAEGYSVSREKKESFPLTVTSAQKNPTAFYLCATSLRENTEAFFGQGTRLTVV.

V gene TRBV20-1 combines with J gene TRBJ2-7, with 10 nucleotides matching TRBD2. From germline, CDR1 is DFQATT and CDR2 SNEGSKA (reference sequence). V lost 3 bases, J lost 7 bases, and 12 bases stayed unmatched. There are 15 residues in the CDR3. The CDR3 reads CSASWASGGLREQYF. The DNA for the CDR3 is TGCAGTGCTAGTTGGGCTAGCGGGGGACTACGAGAGCAGTACTTC.

For this clone: The same CDR3 arises from other DNA sequences in this sample as well. The chain is built from TRBV30 and TRBJ2-3; 7 positions agree with TRBD1. The CDR3 totals 15 residues. Germline V CDR1 and CDR2: GTSNPN, SVGIG (reference sequence). V was pared by 0 bases and J by 2 bases, with 5 bases of the junction left unmatched. CDR3 amino acids: CAWSVGDRDTDTQYF. The CDR3 DNA is TGTGCCTGGAGTGTCGGAGACAGGGACACAGATACGCAGTATTTT. Combining the CDR3 with reference TRBV30 and TRBJ2-3 gives the whole variable domain SQTIHQWPATLVQPVGSPLSLECTVEGTSNPNLYWYRQAAGRGLQLLFYSVGIGQISSEVPQNLSASRPQDRQFILSSKKLLLSDSGFYLCAWSVGDRDTDTQYFGPGTRLTVL.